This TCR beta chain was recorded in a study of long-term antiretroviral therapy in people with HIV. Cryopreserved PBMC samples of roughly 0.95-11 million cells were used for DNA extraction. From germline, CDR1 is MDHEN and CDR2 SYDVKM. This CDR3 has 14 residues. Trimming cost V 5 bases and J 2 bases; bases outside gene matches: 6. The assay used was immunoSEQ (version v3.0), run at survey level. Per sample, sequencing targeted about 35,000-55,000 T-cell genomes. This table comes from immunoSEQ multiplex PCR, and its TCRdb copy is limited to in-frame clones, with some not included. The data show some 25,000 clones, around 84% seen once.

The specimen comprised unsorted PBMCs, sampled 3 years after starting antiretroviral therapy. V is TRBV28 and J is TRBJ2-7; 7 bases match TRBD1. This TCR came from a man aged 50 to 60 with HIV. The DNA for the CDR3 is TGTGCCAGCAGTCTTACAGGGGTCCCCTACGAGCAGTACTTC. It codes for CASSLTGVPYEQYF.